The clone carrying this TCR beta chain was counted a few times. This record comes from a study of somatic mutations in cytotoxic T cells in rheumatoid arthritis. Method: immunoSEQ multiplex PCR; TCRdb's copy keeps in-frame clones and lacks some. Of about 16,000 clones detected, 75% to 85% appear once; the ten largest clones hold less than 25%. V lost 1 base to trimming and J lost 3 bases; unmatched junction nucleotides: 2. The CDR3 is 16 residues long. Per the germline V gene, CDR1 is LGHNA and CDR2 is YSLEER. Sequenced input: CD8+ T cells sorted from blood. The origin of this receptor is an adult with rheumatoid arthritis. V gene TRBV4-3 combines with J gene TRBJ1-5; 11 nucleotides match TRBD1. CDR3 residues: CASSQGTGGDNQPQHF. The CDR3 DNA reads TGCGCCAGCAGCCAAGGGACAGGGGGCGACAATCAGCCCCAGCATTTT.